This passage covers 20 T cell receptor beta chains from one sample sequenced in a study of human T cells and chemical hapten exposure (dated by TCRdb to the early 2020s). Sample time point, as interpreted from the label and publication: healthy volunteer bleed at 6 weeks. Total RNA was isolated from unfractionated whole blood collected in Tempus Blood RNA tubes. Library generation was performed with RACE. Instrument used: NextSeq 500. The public reads were reanalyzed by TCRdb: fastp trimming at Q25, MiXCR alignment, in-frame beta chains only. CDR3 protein duplicates are merged, each entry listing the most common genes and DNA. The sample data list fewer than 85,000 distinct CDR3 sequences, and 8.6% of these were observed just once. 1.5% of the sample lies in the top ten. The specimen was whole blood. The receptors were gathered from a male donor in good health. Some clones in this sample may be carry-over from other donors' samples.

This clonotype has just a few counts. V usage is TRBV3-1 and J usage is TRBJ2-7; 11 bases match TRBD2. The ends lost 3 bases at V and 5 bases at J; junction bases unmatched: 6. Germline lookup yields CDR1 LGHDT and CDR2 YNNKEL (reference sequence). The CDR3 is 15 residues long. CDR3 in amino acids: CASSQVTSGSDEQYF. Here the CDR3 DNA reads TGTGCCAGCAGCCAGGTAACTAGCGGGAGTGACGAGCAGTACTTC.

Many counts were recorded for this clonotype. The chain couples TRBV6-5 to TRBJ1-2; 8 nucleotides line up with TRBD1. Germline CDR1 is MNHEY and CDR2 is SVGAGI. The CDR3 has 14 residues. Trimming cost V 4 bases and J 0 bases; bases outside gene matches: 1. CDR3: CASSSGGANYGYTF. CDR3 in DNA: TGTGCCAGCAGTTCAGGGGGCGCTAACTATGGCTACACCTTC.

The CDR3 loop is CASSRTVSYNSPLHF. For the CDR3, the DNA is TGTGCCAGCAGCCGGACGGTATCCTATAATTCACCCCTCCACTTT. The chain joins TRBV11-1 to TRBJ1-6; D remains unclear. The CDR3 runs 15 residues. CDR1 and CDR2 from the germline V gene are SGHAT and FQDESV (reference sequence). V was clipped by 5 bases and J by 1 base, with 9 bases between them.

The chain combines TRBV7-9 with TRBJ1-1; D not resolved. Germline V gives CDR1 SEHNR, CDR2 FQNEAQ (reference sequence). Trimming took 7 bases from V and 6 from J, leaving 12 bases between them. This CDR3 has 12 residues. This CDR3 reads CASKSSDAEAFF. The CDR3 DNA follows: TGTGCCAGCAAAAGCAGCGACGCTGAAGCTTTCTTT.

A few counts support this clonotype. The chain couples TRBV7-8 to TRBJ2-5; D gene unclear. The CDR3 has 13 amino acids. Trimming cost V 4 bases and J 4 bases, with 10 bases left between them. From germline, CDR1 is SGHVS and CDR2 FQNEAQ. In DNA, the CDR3 is TGTGCCAGCAGCTCGACCCAGTTAGAGACCCAGTACTTC. Translating gives CASSSTQLETQYF.

This clonotype appeared many times. The rearrangement uses TRBV12-3 or TRBV12-4 and TRBJ2-7, with 8 nucleotides matching TRBD1. This CDR3 comprises 15 residues. The J segment lost 2 bases and the V segment lost 5 bases, leaving 8 bases of the junction unmatched. CDR3 bases: TGTGCCAGCAGTGCCCCCAGGGGGCTTCCCTACGAGCAGTACTTC. It specifies CASSAPRGLPYEQYF.

The chain couples TRBV7-7 to TRBJ2-3; weak D call: TRBD2 (6 bases). CDR3 length: 15 residues. Germline CDR1 is SSHAT and CDR2 is FNYEAQ (reference sequence). Trimming pared 1 base from V and 2 bases from J, leaving 10 bases between. CDR3 region: CASSLDAGITDTQYF. For the CDR3, the DNA is TGTGCCAGCAGCTTAGATGCGGGGATCACAGATACGCAGTATTTT.

This clonotype has at least ten counts. J is TRBJ2-5 and V is TRBV13; 9 bases agree with TRBD2. V shed 5 bases, J shed 5 bases, and the junction held 12 bases outside the gene matches. CDR3 length: 16 amino acids. The V gene's germline CDR1 is PRHDT and CDR2 FYEKMQ (reference sequence). DNA of the CDR3: TGTGCCAGCAGCCGAATTAGCGGGAGCGTGGAGGAGACCCAGTACTTC. Translation gives CASSRISGSVEETQYF.

The V call is TRBV6-6, the J call TRBJ1-6, with a possible D match to TRBD1 (6 bases). V was trimmed by 2 bases and J by 3 bases, leaving 8 bases between them. The germline V gene encodes CDR1 MNHNY and CDR2 SVGAGI (reference sequence). There are 15 residues in the CDR3. CDR3 DNA sequence: TGTGCCAGCAGTTACACGGACAGCTATAATTCACCCCTCCACTTT. Protein sequence: CASSYTDSYNSPLHF.

This clonotype showed up just a few times. J is TRBJ1-6 and V is TRBV3-1; D possibly corresponds to TRBD1 (6 bases). CDR1 LGHDT and CDR2 YNNKEL come from the germline V gene (reference sequence). This CDR3 comprises 13 residues. V lost 8 bases and J 10 bases, leaving 15 bases between the germline ends. The CDR3, as DNA: TGTGCCAGCGGGGGGGCAGAGGGATCACCCCTCCACTTT. Translation: CASGGAEGSPLHF. The whole variable domain, remainder taken from reference TRBV3-1 and TRBJ1-6, is DTAVSQTPKYLVTQMGNDKSIKCEQNLGHDTMYWYKQDSKKFLKIMFSYNNKELIINETVPNRFSPKSPDKAHLNLHINSLELGDSAVYFCASGGAEGSPLHFGNGTRLTVT.

This clonotype has a count of ten or more. The chain is built from TRBV12-3 or TRBV12-4 and TRBJ1-2, with TRBD1 matching over 7 bases. With 5 bases clipped from V and 4 bases from J, the junction kept 4 bases outside the gene matches. The CDR3 sequence is 13 residues long. CDR3 region: CASSPGTAYGYTF. CDR3 nucleotides: TGTGCCAGCAGTCCCGGGACAGCCTATGGCTACACCTTC.

This clonotype was counted many times. V usage is TRBV6-6 and J usage is TRBJ2-3, with D unclear. The germline gives CDR1 MNHNY, CDR2 SVGAGI (reference sequence). This CDR3 region has 16 residues. V gave up 5 bases and J gave up 0 bases, with 15 bases separating them. The CDR3: CASSISESTSTDTQYF. Here the CDR3 DNA reads TGTGCCAGCAGTATTTCTGAGAGTACTAGCACAGATACGCAGTATTTT.

In this sample, this clonotype turned up a few times. The chain has TRBV6-5 and TRBJ1-6, with 7 nucleotides matching TRBD1. V shed 10 bases, J shed 7 bases, and the junction held 10 bases outside the gene matches. The CDR3 covers 14 residues. Germline loops: CDR1 MNHEY, CDR2 SVGAGI. CDR3: CATGRGQLNSPLHF. Here the CDR3 DNA reads TGTGCCACCGGGCGGGGACAGCTGAATTCACCCCTCCACTTT.

This clonotype has at least ten counts. V is TRBV7-2 and J is TRBJ2-1; unclear D gene. Germline V lookup: CDR1 SGHTA, CDR2 FQGNSA. The CDR3 extends over 13 amino acids. Trimming stripped 4 bases from V and 3 bases from J, with 7 bases between. The CDR3 protein is CASSSEIYNEQFF. As DNA, the CDR3 is TGTGCCAGCAGCTCCGAAATCTACAATGAGCAGTTCTTC.

For this clonotype: One end of the junction fails to match germline, which may point to a read error. The gene calls are TRBV18 and TRBJ2-3; TRBD1 is a possible D gene (5 bases). CDR1 and CDR2 from the germline V gene are KGHSH and LQKENI. The CDR3 is 17 amino acids. This CDR3 is CAISQGASVLSTDTQYF. As DNA, the CDR3 is TGTGCCATCTCACAAGGGGCCAGCGTACTTAGCACAGATACGCAGTATTTT.

This clonotype turned up a few times. The rearrangement uses TRBV27 and TRBJ1-3, with D perhaps TRBD1 (6 bases). CDR1 and CDR2 from the germline V gene are MNHEY and SMNVEV (reference sequence). CDR3 length: 16 residues. Deletions cut 9 bases from V and 0 bases from J, with 18 bases between. For the CDR3, the DNA is TGTGCCAGTTCGCGGGGGGGGGCCAACTCTGGAAACACCATATATTTT. Translating gives CASSRGGANSGNTIYF.

This clonotype was observed a handful of times. The J gene is TRBJ2-2, the V gene TRBV6-5; 11 bases align to TRBD2. Looked up from germline, CDR1 is MNHEY and CDR2 is SVGAGI. The V and J ends lost 6 bases and 4 bases, in that order; junction bases with no gene match: 4. This CDR3 comprises 15 residues. CDR3 coding DNA: TGTGCCAGCAGATGGCTAGCGGGAGGCACCGGGGAGCTGTTTTTT. It specifies CASRWLAGGTGELFF.

This clonotype was observed a handful of times. The chain uses TRBV6-5 and TRBJ2-3, with TRBD2 identical over 9 bases. V dropped 1 base and J dropped 2; count of bases not matched to a gene: 4. The CDR3 totals 16 residues. Germline CDR1 reads MNHEY; CDR2 reads SVGAGI. The CDR3 DNA sequence: TGTGCCAGCAGTTACTGGTTAGCGGGGGCCACAGATACGCAGTATTTT. Protein product: CASSYWLAGATDTQYF.

This clonotype has only a few counts. V usage is TRBV12-3 or TRBV12-4 and J usage is TRBJ1-2; D unresolved. The CDR3 contains 15 residues. Trimming shortened V by 0 bases and J by 5 bases, and 13 bases separated the two germline ends. CDR3 bases: TGTGCCAGCAGTTTAGCGCACACGGAACGATATGGCTACACCTTC. This gives the protein CASSLAHTERYGYTF.

This clonotype has only a few counts. This sequence joins TRBV5-6 and TRBJ2-4, with D perhaps TRBD2 (5 bases). The V end was cut by 4 bases, the J end by 0 bases, with 17 bases between. Germline V gene sequence: CDR1 SGHDT, CDR2 YYEEEE. The CDR3 is made up of 17 amino acids. DNA of the CDR3: TGTGCCAGCAGCCTGTTGACGGGGTCCCTAGCCAAAAACATTCAGTACTTC. This translates into CASSLLTGSLAKNIQYF.